This T cell receptor beta chain was obtained from a study of identical twins. Notes on the study in general: Insertions were fewer in abundant cord blood beta clonotypes, whereas memory repertoires showed none of this pattern. With monozygotic twins, out-of-frame TCR alpha sharing exceeded what models estimated. Conclusions relied on cross-sectional statistical analysis, not following the same donors.

The table lists this clonotype with a few counts. Its specificity is unknown. The ends lost 7 bases at V and 0 bases at J; junction bases unmatched: 18. Germline V lookup: CDR1 MNHNS, CDR2 SASEGT. This CDR3 has 18 amino acids. Each CDR3 protein is one row after TCRdb ran MiXCR on the 5' RACE reads. The table shows more than 1.5 million distinct CDR3 sequences, with 32% occurring only once. Sequences were obtained from cord blood. The clonotype was recovered from a newborn girl in good health. The chain has TRBV6-1 and TRBJ2-7; 7 nucleotides line up with TRBD2. CDR3 coding DNA: TGTGCCAGCACCGTGCAATATTACAGCGGGGCGAGCTCCTACGAGCAGTACTTC. Its translation: CASTVQYYSGASSYEQYF.